A selection of T cell receptor beta chains follows, all from one sample in a study of cytomegalovirus exposure and HLA in healthy donors. Produced via immunoSEQ multiplex PCR; TCRdb's table is partial and in-frame only. The sample lists 150,000 to 200,000 clones, about four fifths occurring once. Sequencing was carried out using PBMCs. The receptors were gathered from a man between 18 and 29 years old in good health and CMV-seronegative. Both conserved end residues are part of each CDR3. Fields, in order: V gene, D gene, clone size, J gene, CDR3 protein, CDR3 DNA. D genes are given only for firm matches. Part of the rows lack a size; the others show once, few, many or a class for expanded clones.

>TRBV11-2|TRBD2|once|TRBJ2-7
CASSLGAGVNYEQYF
TGTGCCAGCAGCTTAGGGGCGGGAGTGAACTACGAGCAGTACTTC
>TRBV7-9|-|few|TRBJ1-1
CASSHTTGVNTEAFF
TGTGCCAGCAGCCACACGACAGGAGTGAACACTGAAGCTTTCTTT
>TRBV9|TRBD1|few|TRBJ2-1
CASSVAPGQGPEQFF
TGTGCCAGCAGCGTAGCCCCCGGACAGGGGCCCGAGCAGTTCTTC
>TRBV2|-|-|TRBJ2-5
CASRGDPAGAQYF
TGTGCCAGCAGGGGTGACCCAGCCGGGGCCCAGTACTTC
>TRBV28|TRBD1|-|TRBJ1-5
CASSLRGQGFQPQHF
TGTGCCAGCAGTTTAAGGGGACAGGGATTTCAGCCCCAGCATTTT
>TRBV6-5|TRBD2|-|TRBJ2-1
CASTLAGSYNEQFF
TGTGCCAGCACCCTAGCGGGGTCCTACAATGAGCAGTTCTTC
>TRBV5-1|-|-|TRBJ2-3
CASSSSGARVTDTQYF
TGCGCCAGCAGCTCTAGTGGGGCCCGGGTCACAGATACGCAGTATTTT
>TRBV6-1|TRBD2|few|TRBJ2-1
CASSALGAGVVEFF
TGTGCCAGCAGTGCCCTTGGAGCGGGAGTCGTGGAGTTCTTC
>TRBV20-1|-|-|TRBJ1-4
CSAPDSEKLFF
TGCAGTGCTCCGGACAGTGAAAAACTGTTTTTT
>TRBV7-6|-|-|TRBJ1-1
CASSLASGPTGAEAFF
TGTGCCAGCAGCTTAGCGTCAGGCCCGACAGGAGCTGAAGCTTTCTTT
>TRBV28|TRBD1|-|TRBJ1-5
CASSLFLPGQGAEPQHF
TGTGCCAGCAGTTTATTCTTACCGGGACAGGGGGCCGAGCCCCAGCATTTT
>TRBV7-6|-|-|TRBJ2-2
CASSPGTGGELFF
TGTGCCAGCAGCCCTGGTACTGGCGGGGAGCTGTTTTTT
>TRBV4-3|TRBD1|-|TRBJ2-7
CASSHGQETYEQYF
TGCGCCAGCAGTCACGGACAGGAGACCTACGAGCAGTACTTC
>TRBV28|TRBD1|-|TRBJ1-5
CASSRQGGRDQPQHF
TGTGCCAGCAGTCGACAGGGCGGGCGGGATCAGCCCCAGCATTTT
>TRBV5-1|-|-|TRBJ1-1
CASSVGGGYEAFF
TGCGCCAGCAGCGTAGGAGGAGGGTATGAAGCTTTCTTT
>TRBV5-1|TRBD1|-|TRBJ1-2
CASSTGTGGGYGYTF
TGCGCCAGCAGCACCGGGACAGGGGGCGGCTATGGCTACACCTTC
>TRBV5-1|-|-|TRBJ2-3
CASSAEGTLADTQYF
TGCGCCAGCAGCGCCGAAGGGACTCTCGCAGATACGCAGTATTTT
>TRBV29-1|-|-|TRBJ1-2
CSAGAGLGYGYTF
TGCAGCGCCGGAGCAGGGTTGGGCTATGGCTACACCTTC
>TRBV27|-|-|TRBJ1-5
CASSKAGNQPQHF
TGTGCCAGCAGTAAGGCGGGCAATCAGCCCCAGCATTTT
>TRBV11-3|TRBD1|-|TRBJ2-7
CASSSGTGSYEQYF
TGTGCCAGCAGCTCCGGGACAGGTTCCTACGAGCAGTACTTC
>TRBV19|-|few|TRBJ2-7
CASSSLSEQYF
TGTGCCAGTAGTTCCCTCAGCGAGCAGTACTTC
>TRBV7-2|-|-|TRBJ1-1
CASSWTALNTEAFF
TGTGCCAGCAGCTGGACAGCGCTGAACACTGAAGCTTTCTTT
>TRBV9|-|-|TRBJ1-1
CASSPPSGRSNTEAFF
TGTGCCAGCAGCCCCCCATCTGGCAGGTCGAACACTGAAGCTTTCTTT
>TRBV7-6|TRBD1|once|TRBJ2-7
CASSHTLGQGASEQYF
TGTGCCAGCAGCCACACTTTGGGACAGGGGGCGTCTGAGCAGTACTTC
>TRBV15|TRBD2|-|TRBJ2-3
CATSRGASGRAITDTQYF
TGTGCCACCAGCAGAGGGGCTAGCGGGAGGGCCATCACAGATACGCAGTATTTT
>TRBV9|TRBD2|-|TRBJ2-3
CASSESREVDTDTQYF
TGTGCCAGCAGTGAATCGCGGGAGGTAGACACAGATACGCAGTATTTT
>TRBV6-6|-|-|TRBJ2-7
CASSSQSYEQYF
TGTGCCAGCTCATCCCAGTCCTACGAGCAGTACTTC
>TRBV5-4|-|few|TRBJ2-5
CASSLQYQETQYF
TGTGCCAGCAGCTTACAGTACCAAGAGACCCAGTACTTC
>TRBV18|TRBD1|-|TRBJ1-6
CASSPSTGGSSNSPLHF
TGTGCCAGCTCACCATCAACAGGGGGCTCCAGTAATTCACCCCTCCACTTT
>TRBV7-8|TRBD2|-|TRBJ2-7
CASSLWVAGLRGQYF
TGTGCCAGCAGCTTATGGGTAGCGGGATTACGAGGGCAGTACTTC
>TRBV7-3|-|-|TRBJ2-2
CASSLEGTNTGELFF
TGTGCCAGCAGCTTGGAGGGCACGAACACCGGGGAGCTGTTTTTT
>TRBV29-1|-|-|TRBJ2-5
CSVGQDGETQYF
TGCAGCGTTGGGCAGGATGGGGAGACCCAGTACTTC
>TRBV4-3|-|few|TRBJ2-3
CASSQLALTDTQYF
TGCGCCAGCAGCCAACTAGCGCTCACAGATACGCAGTATTTT
>TRBV5-1|-|-|TRBJ2-7
CASSLEDYYTYEQYF
TGCGCCAGCAGCTTGGAGGATTACTATACCTACGAGCAGTACTTC
>TRBV4-3|-|-|TRBJ1-3
CASSPGKAGNTIYF
TGCGCCAGCAGCCCAGGGAAGGCTGGAAACACCATATATTTT
>TRBV9|-|-|TRBJ2-5
CASSVNSGETQYF
TGTGCCAGCAGCGTAAACTCAGGAGAGACCCAGTACTTC
>TRBV6-1|-|few|TRBJ1-5
CASISRLYSNQPQHF
TGTGCCAGCATCAGCAGGTTGTATAGCAATCAGCCCCAGCATTTT
>TRBV7-2|-|-|TRBJ1-1
CASSFAPARSEAFF
TGTGCCAGCAGCTTCGCGCCCGCCCGGTCTGAAGCTTTCTTT
>TRBV28|-|-|TRBJ1-3
CASSLASDSGNTIYF
TGTGCCAGCAGTTTAGCCTCAGACTCTGGAAACACCATATATTTT
>TRBV7-3|TRBD2|-|TRBJ2-1
CASSSGLAGYEQFF
TGTGCCAGCAGCTCGGGACTAGCGGGATATGAGCAGTTCTTC
>TRBV28|-|-|TRBJ2-7
CASSLTATSDYF
TGTGCCAGCAGTTTAACAGCAACCTCGGATTACTTC
>TRBV5-5|-|-|TRBJ2-7
CASSARVAYEQYF
TGTGCCAGCAGCGCACGGGTGGCCTACGAGCAGTACTTC
>TRBV9|-|-|TRBJ2-2
CASSVAGVVTGELFF
TGTGCCAGCAGCGTAGCGGGAGTAGTCACCGGGGAGCTGTTTTTT
>TRBV5-6|-|-|TRBJ1-5
CASSLRTEYSNQPQHF
TGTGCCAGCAGCCTACGGACAGAATATAGCAATCAGCCCCAGCATTTT
>TRBV9|-|-|TRBJ2-3
CASSVEAVGTDTQYF
TGTGCCAGCAGCGTAGAAGCTGTCGGCACAGATACGCAGTATTTT
>TRBV9|TRBD1|-|TRBJ1-2
CASSGQGEGWYGYTF
TGTGCCAGCAGCGGACAGGGGGAAGGTTGGTATGGCTACACCTTC
>TRBV5-6|-|-|TRBJ2-2
CASSFVAPWTGELFF
TGTGCCAGCAGCTTCGTAGCCCCATGGACCGGGGAGCTGTTTTTT